This TCR beta chain was found in a study of T cell responses to AZD1222 COVID-19 vaccine (dated by TCRdb to the early 2020s). Some background on the complete study: A total of 233 trial participants underwent TCR sequencing, of whom 207 received two doses of AZD1222 and 26 received two doses of the MenACWY control vaccine. Trial participants were enrolled by age into 18-55, 56-69 and 70-plus year subgroups, with about 150, 28 and 57 TCR-sequenced participants respectively.

V is shortened by 1 base, J by 0 bases, and the region joining them spans 9 bases. The germline V gene provides CDR1 KGHSH and CDR2 LQKENI. From the cysteine through the phenylalanine, the CDR3 covers 15 amino acids. The entry retains the CDR3 DNA only, 45 bases that are in frame from base 1. The sample's time point, from its label and the paper: about 28 days (+/-7) after the second vaccine dose. Taken with the paper, the label for treatment or condition translates to: meningococcal conjugate vaccine given as trial control. The vaccinee samples were drawn from two UK trials, COV001 and COV002, one of which was a single-blind randomized controlled phase 2/3 trial testing AZD1222 (ChAdOx1 nCoV-19) in healthy adults. For TCRbeta chain sequencing, PBMC samples were collected from trial participants at day 0 and at day 28 after the second dose. Here is what the overall study found, with its caveats: Conclusions about previously exposed vaccinees are limited because only six or seven AZD1222 recipients were SARS-CoV-2 seropositive at baseline. Most participants were white British and females outnumbered males, and the authors suggested that clonal diversity may have been underestimated. Because no day 14 peak-response samples were available, the repertoires could be characterized only after the peak T cell response. The vaccine-associated CD4 TCRs covered the entire spike protein, and the dominant responses fell in regions 160-218 and 743-854. Spike-specific TCR breadth and depth rose significantly after two AZD1222 doses compared with day 0 and with MenACWY recipients. Nearly half of unique spike-specific TCRs reportedly recognized epitopes outside regions mutated in the B.1.351 and B.1.1.7 variants. In the small 56-69-year group, the increase in depth fell short of significance, most likely because of low power.

The CDR3 regions of human TCRbeta chains were analyzed by immunosequencing. Processing in the source paper ran as follows. Repertoire TCRs were matched against a reference library of SARS-CoV-2-specific TCRs generated with the MIRA antigen-specificity platform. Breadth meant the fraction of unique TCRs that were SARS-CoV-2-associated, whereas depth meant the fraction of total T cells that were SARS-CoV-2-associated. Using the MIRA data, every spike-specific TCR was mapped to the spike region that the TCR reacted to and assigned to either a CD4 or a CD8 class. Log10-transformed breadth and depth values were compared by one-way ANOVA with Sidak's multiple comparisons tests. TCRdb holds this immuneACCESS table with in-frame rearrangements only. Some clones are missing; in checked studies, unresolved V genes explain under half, and the rest has no known cause. V and J calls and clone size follow that table, whereas D and trimming were derived from the DNA. Counted in this sample were roughly 180,000 clones; 80% to 95% of them appeared once. In total, the top ten clones hold around 0.98% of the sample.

A note on this clone: The antigen it binds to is not known. No much larger clonotype is one base removed from it; base qualities were not supplied.

The source is an adult who received the MenACWY meningococcal vaccine as a control. The input for sequencing was peripheral blood, taken 28 days after the second dose of the MenACWY control vaccine. The chain is made from TRBV18 and TRBJ1-1; TRBD1 is possibly the D segment (5 matching bases). The DNA sequence reads TGTGCCAGCTCACCACGGCAGGGCGTGAACACTGAAGCTTTCTTT. Its product reads: CASSPRQGVNTEAFF.